This is a list of T cell receptor beta chains from one sample in a study of shared clonotypes between healthy human individuals. The method was immunoSEQ multiplex PCR; TCRdb's version includes in-frame clones alone and lacks a portion of them. Among around 600,000 clones listed, approximately 95% were seen once. Sequenced: naive CD8+ T cells sorted from blood. The receptor set was obtained from a woman aged 25 to 39 in good health. Each CDR3 is given with its conserved first and last residue. The D gene is left open where the match is weak. The size entry is marked missing in some rows and otherwise reads once, few, many or a size class.

d_gene: .
v_gene: TRBV7-9
j_gene: TRBJ1-1
abundance: once
CDR3aa: CASSRNSGAEAFF
CDR3nt: TGTGCCAGCAGCCGAAATTCGGGGGCTGAAGCTTTCTTT

d_gene: TRBD1
v_gene: TRBV6-6
j_gene: TRBJ2-7
abundance: once
CDR3aa: CASSIRDSLAYEQYF
CDR3nt: TGTGCCAGCAGCATCCGGGACAGTCTCGCCTACGAGCAGTACTTC

d_gene: TRBD2
v_gene: TRBV18
j_gene: TRBJ2-1
abundance: .
CDR3aa: CASSTSVAGQYNEQFF
CDR3nt: TGTGCCAGCTCAACCTCCGTAGCGGGTCAATACAATGAGCAGTTCTTC

d_gene: TRBD1
v_gene: TRBV9
j_gene: TRBJ2-7
abundance: once
CDR3aa: CASSVGGGAYEQYF
CDR3nt: TGTGCCAGCAGCGTAGGAGGGGGCGCGTACGAGCAGTACTTC

d_gene: .
v_gene: TRBV10-1
j_gene: TRBJ2-7
abundance: .
CDR3aa: CAKQGRRREPARRKQYF
CDR3nt: TGCGCCAAACAGGGGCGTCGGCGGGAACCTGCTCGCAGAAAGCAGTACTTC

d_gene: TRBD1
v_gene: TRBV27
j_gene: TRBJ2-7
abundance: .
CDR3aa: CASSLDRGLYEQYF
CDR3nt: TGTGCCAGCAGTTTGGACAGGGGGCTCTACGAGCAGTACTTC

d_gene: TRBD1
v_gene: TRBV27
j_gene: TRBJ1-4
abundance: .
CDR3aa: CASSPYQGANEKLFF
CDR3nt: TGTGCCAGCAGTCCTTATCAGGGGGCTAATGAAAAACTGTTTTTT

d_gene: .
v_gene: TRBV19
j_gene: TRBJ2-7
abundance: .
CDR3aa: CASNPRSGDYEQYF
CDR3nt: TGTGCCAGTAATCCGAGATCGGGGGACTACGAGCAGTACTTC

d_gene: .
v_gene: TRBV7-9
j_gene: TRBJ2-1
abundance: .
CDR3aa: CASSLEGRLKVF
CDR3nt: TGTGCCAGCAGCTTAGAGGGGCGGCTGAAGGTCTTC

d_gene: .
v_gene: TRBV28
j_gene: TRBJ2-7
abundance: .
CDR3aa: CASSYPDAGYEQYF
CDR3nt: TGTGCCAGCAGTTACCCAGACGCTGGCTACGAGCAGTACTTC

d_gene: .
v_gene: TRBV28
j_gene: TRBJ2-1
abundance: .
CDR3aa: CASSYTADNEQFF
CDR3nt: TGTGCCAGCAGTTATACAGCCGACAATGAGCAGTTCTTC

d_gene: .
v_gene: TRBV19
j_gene: TRBJ2-7
abundance: .
CDR3aa: CASQAGREQYF
CDR3nt: TGTGCCAGTCAGGCCGGGCGGGAGCAGTACTTC

d_gene: TRBD1
v_gene: TRBV7-9
j_gene: TRBJ2-7
abundance: once
CDR3aa: CASRDGTGEGEQYF
CDR3nt: TGTGCCAGCAGGGACGGGACAGGGGAGGGTGAGCAGTACTTC

d_gene: .
v_gene: TRBV2
j_gene: TRBJ1-2
abundance: .
CDR3aa: CASSEKAGANYGYTF
CDR3nt: TGTGCCAGCAGTGAAAAGGCAGGGGCAAACTATGGCTACACCTTC

d_gene: .
v_gene: TRBV28
j_gene: TRBJ1-2
abundance: once
CDR3aa: CASRDGSYGYTF
CDR3nt: TGTGCCAGCCGGGACGGAAGCTATGGCTACACCTTC

d_gene: .
v_gene: TRBV4-3
j_gene: TRBJ2-7
abundance: .
CDR3aa: CASSQDLSGLRQQYF
CDR3nt: TGCGCCAGCAGCCAAGATCTCTCGGGACTCCGGCAGCAGTACTTC

d_gene: TRBD2
v_gene: TRBV9
j_gene: TRBJ2-1
abundance: .
CDR3aa: CASSGTGTSWEQFF
CDR3nt: TGTGCCAGCAGCGGAACCGGGACTAGTTGGGAGCAGTTCTTC

d_gene: .
v_gene: TRBV9
j_gene: TRBJ1-1
abundance: .
CDR3aa: CASSVGWGTEAFF
CDR3nt: TGTGCCAGCAGCGTAGGGTGGGGGACTGAAGCTTTCTTT

d_gene: TRBD2
v_gene: TRBV9
j_gene: TRBJ2-7
abundance: .
CDR3aa: CASSPRPYSGGPYEQYF
CDR3nt: TGTGCCAGCAGCCCCCGGCCTTATAGCGGGGGGCCCTACGAGCAGTACTTC

d_gene: .
v_gene: TRBV7-9
j_gene: TRBJ2-3
abundance: .
CDR3aa: CASSLWSAGLRTDTQYF
CDR3nt: TGTGCCAGCAGCTTATGGTCTGCGGGACTTAGGACAGATACGCAGTATTTT

d_gene: TRBD2
v_gene: TRBV6-1
j_gene: TRBJ2-7
abundance: .
CDR3aa: CASSESTSGTYEQYF
CDR3nt: TGTGCCAGCAGTGAAAGTACTAGCGGGACCTACGAGCAGTACTTC

d_gene: TRBD2
v_gene: TRBV5-5
j_gene: TRBJ2-1
abundance: once
CDR3aa: CASREGTSGNEQFF
CDR3nt: TGTGCCAGCAGGGAGGGGACTAGCGGGAATGAGCAGTTCTTC

d_gene: TRBD2
v_gene: TRBV9
j_gene: TRBJ2-7
abundance: .
CDR3aa: CASSVGLAGYEQYF
CDR3nt: TGTGCCAGCAGCGTGGGACTAGCCGGGTACGAGCAGTACTTC

d_gene: .
v_gene: TRBV27
j_gene: TRBJ1-5
abundance: .
CDR3aa: CASSPTNNQPQHF
CDR3nt: TGTGCCAGCAGCCCGACGAACAATCAGCCCCAGCATTTT

d_gene: TRBD2
v_gene: TRBV7-8
j_gene: TRBJ2-7
abundance: .
CDR3aa: CASSLESGRVSYEQYF
CDR3nt: TGTGCCAGCAGCCTCGAGAGCGGGAGGGTCTCGTACGAGCAGTACTTC

d_gene: .
v_gene: TRBV27
j_gene: TRBJ2-5
abundance: .
CDR3aa: CASSLSVPRKETQYF
CDR3nt: TGTGCCAGCAGTTTATCTGTCCCGAGGAAGGAGACCCAGTACTTC

d_gene: .
v_gene: TRBV27
j_gene: TRBJ2-1
abundance: .
CDR3aa: CASSLGTHNEQFF
CDR3nt: TGTGCCAGCAGTTTGGGGACGCACAATGAGCAGTTCTTC

d_gene: .
v_gene: TRBV29-1
j_gene: TRBJ2-7
abundance: .
CDR3aa: CSVGESSYEQYF
CDR3nt: TGCAGCGTTGGTGAGAGCTCCTACGAGCAGTACTTC

d_gene: .
v_gene: TRBV15
j_gene: TRBJ2-7
abundance: .
CDR3aa: CATSRTGTYSYEQYF
CDR3nt: TGTGCCACCAGCAGGACCGGGACGTACTCCTACGAGCAGTACTTC

d_gene: .
v_gene: TRBV7-9
j_gene: TRBJ2-5
abundance: .
CDR3aa: CASSLALGGFGETQYF
CDR3nt: TGTGCCAGCAGCTTAGCCTTAGGTGGTTTCGGGGAGACCCAGTACTTC

d_gene: .
v_gene: TRBV27
j_gene: TRBJ2-5
abundance: .
CDR3aa: CASSALTQETQYF
CDR3nt: TGTGCCAGCAGTGCCCTAACCCAAGAGACCCAGTACTTC

d_gene: TRBD1
v_gene: TRBV28
j_gene: TRBJ2-7
abundance: .
CDR3aa: CASSFGPGTGNEQYF
CDR3nt: TGTGCCAGCAGTTTCGGTCCCGGGACAGGGAACGAGCAGTACTTC

d_gene: .
v_gene: TRBV6-5
j_gene: TRBJ2-2
abundance: .
CDR3aa: CASSYSSETGELFF
CDR3nt: TGTGCCAGCAGTTACTCGTCCGAGACCGGGGAGCTGTTTTTT

d_gene: TRBD2
v_gene: TRBV9
j_gene: TRBJ2-5
abundance: .
CDR3aa: CASSVDNSGRDQETQYF
CDR3nt: TGTGCCAGCAGCGTAGATAATAGCGGGAGAGATCAAGAGACCCAGTACTTC

d_gene: .
v_gene: TRBV19
j_gene: TRBJ1-5
abundance: .
CDR3aa: CASSIDLQPQHF
CDR3nt: TGTGCCAGTAGTATAGATCTTCAGCCCCAGCATTTT

d_gene: .
v_gene: TRBV29-1
j_gene: TRBJ2-7
abundance: .
CDR3aa: CSVVGQNYEQYF
CDR3nt: TGCAGCGTTGTAGGACAGAACTACGAGCAGTACTTC

d_gene: TRBD2
v_gene: TRBV9
j_gene: TRBJ2-1
abundance: .
CDR3aa: CASSPKGLAGIDEQFF
CDR3nt: TGTGCCAGCAGCCCCAAGGGACTAGCGGGAATCGATGAGCAGTTCTTC

d_gene: .
v_gene: TRBV5-4
j_gene: TRBJ1-4
abundance: .
CDR3aa: CASSLESDEKLFF
CDR3nt: TGTGCCAGCAGCTTGGAGAGTGATGAAAAACTGTTTTTT

d_gene: TRBD1
v_gene: TRBV2
j_gene: TRBJ2-7
abundance: once
CDR3aa: CASRPPGQVGEQYF
CDR3nt: TGTGCCAGCAGACCCCCGGGACAGGTAGGCGAGCAGTACTTC

d_gene: TRBD1
v_gene: TRBV28
j_gene: TRBJ2-5
abundance: .
CDR3aa: CASSRQGIGETQYF
CDR3nt: TGTGCCAGCAGTCGACAGGGGATCGGGGAGACCCAGTACTTC

d_gene: .
v_gene: TRBV30
j_gene: TRBJ2-7
abundance: .
CDR3aa: CAWSVMGLLSYEQYF
CDR3nt: TGTGCCTGGAGTGTTATGGGACTCCTCTCCTACGAGCAGTACTTC

d_gene: .
v_gene: TRBV2
j_gene: TRBJ2-3
abundance: .
CDR3aa: CASSGPRGIGTQYF
CDR3nt: TGTGCCAGCAGCGGCCCGCGGGGTATTGGTACGCAGTATTTT

d_gene: .
v_gene: TRBV19
j_gene: TRBJ1-3
abundance: .
CDR3aa: CASSWTEGHNTIYF
CDR3nt: TGTGCCAGTAGTTGGACCGAGGGTCACAACACCATATATTTT

d_gene: TRBD2
v_gene: TRBV4-2
j_gene: TRBJ2-7
abundance: .
CDR3aa: CASSGTSSYEQYF
CDR3nt: TGTGCCAGCAGCGGGACTAGCTCCTACGAGCAGTACTTC